Listed here is a single TCR beta chain. It lacks a known antigen. Base quality data are lacking; no much larger clone is found one base away. Using the deep immunoSEQ assay, TCR CDR3 regions were amplified from genomic DNA by multiplex PCR. Extracted genomic DNA from each cell subset was distributed evenly across all wells of several immunoSEQ 96-well plates, and each plate was treated as a replicate. For sorted subsets, each replicate PCR was loaded with about 200 ng genomic DNA, equivalent to some 27,000 T cell genomes. Purified libraries were quantified with a Qubit 3.0 fluorometer, sized on a Bioanalyzer 2100, and re-quantified with the KAPA Library Quantification kit. Every immunoSEQ 96-well plate was sequenced on a dedicated single-read 150-cycle Illumina NextSeq 550 flow cell. In the source study's methods: Because the immunoSEQ output included only junctional sequences and no quality scores, the filtering could not be the same as the filtering used for full-length reads. Sequences were annotated with PyIR, a Python wrapper for IgBLAST v1.9, and V/J genes and CDR3 were assigned using IMGT germline references. Any read was removed if the V/J assignment was weak (E-value above 1e-6), the CDR3 was missing, or the read contained stop codons, out-of-frame junctions, or ambiguous translated residues. V3J clonotypes were defined as sequences sharing an identical inferred V gene, J gene, and CDR3 amino acid sequence. To compute the percentage overlap between repertoires, the number of shared unique clonotypes was divided by the size of the smaller repertoire. Repertoire richness was assessed with RTK rarefaction, the Chao1 estimator, and Recon v2.1 estimates of unobserved clonotypes. Generation probabilities were computed with OLGA for all TCRbeta clonotypes obtained by the gDNA method from several donors. The table comes from immuneACCESS by way of TCRdb, which keeps in-frame sequences with V and J called. Part of the clones is missing from these tables; in studies checked, under half for an unresolved V gene and the rest for unknown reasons. V, J and clone size are taken as reported in that table, and D and trimming were inferred from the DNA itself. Within this sample are 2 million to 2.5 million clones, with around 95% of them counted one time only. About 0.13% of the sample lies in the top ten.

These data originate in a study of shared clonotypes between healthy human individuals (dated by TCRdb to about 2020). About the investigation overall: The cohort comprised a couple of women and a few men aged 18 to 49 years. Per donor, three plates each were used for CD4 naive and CD4 memory, two for CD8 naive, and one for CD8 memory. Blood TCR repertoires of five healthy adults were deeply sequenced to estimate repertoire size and the extent of clonotype sharing between individuals. To increase sequencing depth and limit assay-specific biases, different laboratories used diverse techniques to prepare libraries and sequence TCR repertoires. Leukapheresis yielded between about 0.85 and 9.5 billion PBMCs per donor.

Here is what the overall study found, with its caveats: Rarefaction of sorted-subset datasets indicated incomplete sequencing despite the large sequencing depth. Pairwise subsampling led to the expectation that sequencing depth would affect the degree of clonotype sharing among donors. Because the study included only a small number of donors, the genetic and exposure-history diversity represented was limited. Compared with non-shared clonotypes, the clonotypes found in all four sorted-subset donors had higher generation probabilities. When a few donors were compared, the shared fraction of clonotypes was around 5% for naive CD4, approximately 3.3% for naive CD8, 2.3% for memory CD4, and 0.35% to 0.4% for memory CD8. Sampling was restricted to blood, and TCR repertoires in tissues likely differ from the TCR repertoires found in blood. Naive subsets generally had larger estimated clonotype richness than memory subsets.

Healthy HIV-negative adults with no recently reported acute infections or vaccinations were included as donors. Every donor was a Caucasian adult residing in Nashville, Tennessee, USA. CD4+ T cells were enriched through magnetic negative selection, after which naive cells were positively selected on CD45RA and the remaining negative fraction served as the memory subset. Blood was collected by leukapheresis, and PBMCs were isolated by Ficoll-Histopaque density gradient centrifugation and then cryopreserved in liquid nitrogen vapor phase. Analytical flow cytometry was used to check the purity and quantity of each magnetically sorted T cell population. Genomic DNA was isolated from each sorted fraction and quantified by UV absorbance on a Nanodrop 2000c. From the cysteine through the phenylalanine, the CDR3 covers 16 amino acids. Only the CDR3 DNA stays, 48 bases, in frame from base 1. CDR1 and CDR2 (SGHAT, FQNNGV) derive from the germline V gene. Ends trimmed: V by 1 base, J by 1 base; bases unmatched to a gene: 7.

The chain was built from TRBV11-2 and TRBJ2-7, with 7 bases matching TRBD2. The source material was naive CD4+ T cells sorted from blood. Explained via the paper, the cell subset or site label denotes: CD45RA+ positively selected. The clonotype comes from a man in his late teens or twenties in good health. This receptor has the CDR3 CASSLGFLADSYEQYF. The nucleotide sequence reads TGTGCCAGCAGCTTAGGATTCCTAGCGGATTCCTACGAGCAGTACTTC. The variable domain in full, with residues beyond the CDR3 obtained from the reference TRBV11-2 and TRBJ2-7 genes, is EAGVAQSPRYKIIEKRQSVAFWCNPISGHATLYWYQQILGQGPKLLIQFQNNGVVDDSQLPKDRFSAERLKGVDSTLKIQPAKLEDSAVYLCASSLGFLADSYEQYFGPGTRLTVT.